This T cell receptor beta chain derives from a study of cytomegalovirus exposure and HLA in healthy donors. A multiplex PCR was run with 60 Vbeta primers and 13 Jbeta primers. Generated by immunoSEQ multiplex PCR, the TCRdb table keeps only in-frame clones and is missing some. The sample includes about 140,000 clones, less than 9.5% of them seen just once. This clone was counted once. The sequenced sample was PBMCs. This sequence was found in a male donor in good health and CMV-seronegative.

The CDR3 sequence is CASSSSGTTDTQYF. DNA of the CDR3: TGTGCCAGCAGTTCCTCGGGAACCACAGATACGCAGTATTTT. J is TRBJ2-3 and V is TRBV28, with D possibly being TRBD2 (5 bases). The CDR3 consists of 14 residues. Germline V gives CDR1 MDHEN, CDR2 SYDVKM. V shed 4 bases and J shed 2 bases, with 10 bases lying between them.